The present T cell receptor (beta chain) was sequenced within a study of T cells in localized non-small cell lung cancer. Overall study results and limits: The greatest T cell clonality was found in uninvolved adjacent lung (higher than in tumor). A median of approximately 60 of the top 100 tumor clones appeared in adjacent lung, which was paired and uninvolved. Elevated blood T cell density was associated with longer overall survival.

Details on this clone: Its antigen remains unidentified.

There are 15 residues in the CDR3. V gave up 1 base and J gave up 5 bases, with 14 bases separating them. Germline assignment: CDR1 SSHAT and CDR2 FNYEAQ (reference sequence). Clones were read by immunoSEQ multiplex PCR, and TCRdb kept only the in-frame ones, dropping some. Of some 50,000 clones listed, around 80% are singletons. The source is a man aged 40 to 75 with stage III lung adenocarcinoma. The rearrangement uses TRBV7-7 and TRBJ2-5; tentatively, D is TRBD2 (5 bases). Sequenced here: peripheral blood mononuclear cells, sampled before any cancer treatment. The CDR3 region is CASSLGSVGGETQYF. As DNA, the CDR3 is TGTGCCAGCAGCTTAGGGTCTGTGGGCGGGGAGACCCAGTACTTC.